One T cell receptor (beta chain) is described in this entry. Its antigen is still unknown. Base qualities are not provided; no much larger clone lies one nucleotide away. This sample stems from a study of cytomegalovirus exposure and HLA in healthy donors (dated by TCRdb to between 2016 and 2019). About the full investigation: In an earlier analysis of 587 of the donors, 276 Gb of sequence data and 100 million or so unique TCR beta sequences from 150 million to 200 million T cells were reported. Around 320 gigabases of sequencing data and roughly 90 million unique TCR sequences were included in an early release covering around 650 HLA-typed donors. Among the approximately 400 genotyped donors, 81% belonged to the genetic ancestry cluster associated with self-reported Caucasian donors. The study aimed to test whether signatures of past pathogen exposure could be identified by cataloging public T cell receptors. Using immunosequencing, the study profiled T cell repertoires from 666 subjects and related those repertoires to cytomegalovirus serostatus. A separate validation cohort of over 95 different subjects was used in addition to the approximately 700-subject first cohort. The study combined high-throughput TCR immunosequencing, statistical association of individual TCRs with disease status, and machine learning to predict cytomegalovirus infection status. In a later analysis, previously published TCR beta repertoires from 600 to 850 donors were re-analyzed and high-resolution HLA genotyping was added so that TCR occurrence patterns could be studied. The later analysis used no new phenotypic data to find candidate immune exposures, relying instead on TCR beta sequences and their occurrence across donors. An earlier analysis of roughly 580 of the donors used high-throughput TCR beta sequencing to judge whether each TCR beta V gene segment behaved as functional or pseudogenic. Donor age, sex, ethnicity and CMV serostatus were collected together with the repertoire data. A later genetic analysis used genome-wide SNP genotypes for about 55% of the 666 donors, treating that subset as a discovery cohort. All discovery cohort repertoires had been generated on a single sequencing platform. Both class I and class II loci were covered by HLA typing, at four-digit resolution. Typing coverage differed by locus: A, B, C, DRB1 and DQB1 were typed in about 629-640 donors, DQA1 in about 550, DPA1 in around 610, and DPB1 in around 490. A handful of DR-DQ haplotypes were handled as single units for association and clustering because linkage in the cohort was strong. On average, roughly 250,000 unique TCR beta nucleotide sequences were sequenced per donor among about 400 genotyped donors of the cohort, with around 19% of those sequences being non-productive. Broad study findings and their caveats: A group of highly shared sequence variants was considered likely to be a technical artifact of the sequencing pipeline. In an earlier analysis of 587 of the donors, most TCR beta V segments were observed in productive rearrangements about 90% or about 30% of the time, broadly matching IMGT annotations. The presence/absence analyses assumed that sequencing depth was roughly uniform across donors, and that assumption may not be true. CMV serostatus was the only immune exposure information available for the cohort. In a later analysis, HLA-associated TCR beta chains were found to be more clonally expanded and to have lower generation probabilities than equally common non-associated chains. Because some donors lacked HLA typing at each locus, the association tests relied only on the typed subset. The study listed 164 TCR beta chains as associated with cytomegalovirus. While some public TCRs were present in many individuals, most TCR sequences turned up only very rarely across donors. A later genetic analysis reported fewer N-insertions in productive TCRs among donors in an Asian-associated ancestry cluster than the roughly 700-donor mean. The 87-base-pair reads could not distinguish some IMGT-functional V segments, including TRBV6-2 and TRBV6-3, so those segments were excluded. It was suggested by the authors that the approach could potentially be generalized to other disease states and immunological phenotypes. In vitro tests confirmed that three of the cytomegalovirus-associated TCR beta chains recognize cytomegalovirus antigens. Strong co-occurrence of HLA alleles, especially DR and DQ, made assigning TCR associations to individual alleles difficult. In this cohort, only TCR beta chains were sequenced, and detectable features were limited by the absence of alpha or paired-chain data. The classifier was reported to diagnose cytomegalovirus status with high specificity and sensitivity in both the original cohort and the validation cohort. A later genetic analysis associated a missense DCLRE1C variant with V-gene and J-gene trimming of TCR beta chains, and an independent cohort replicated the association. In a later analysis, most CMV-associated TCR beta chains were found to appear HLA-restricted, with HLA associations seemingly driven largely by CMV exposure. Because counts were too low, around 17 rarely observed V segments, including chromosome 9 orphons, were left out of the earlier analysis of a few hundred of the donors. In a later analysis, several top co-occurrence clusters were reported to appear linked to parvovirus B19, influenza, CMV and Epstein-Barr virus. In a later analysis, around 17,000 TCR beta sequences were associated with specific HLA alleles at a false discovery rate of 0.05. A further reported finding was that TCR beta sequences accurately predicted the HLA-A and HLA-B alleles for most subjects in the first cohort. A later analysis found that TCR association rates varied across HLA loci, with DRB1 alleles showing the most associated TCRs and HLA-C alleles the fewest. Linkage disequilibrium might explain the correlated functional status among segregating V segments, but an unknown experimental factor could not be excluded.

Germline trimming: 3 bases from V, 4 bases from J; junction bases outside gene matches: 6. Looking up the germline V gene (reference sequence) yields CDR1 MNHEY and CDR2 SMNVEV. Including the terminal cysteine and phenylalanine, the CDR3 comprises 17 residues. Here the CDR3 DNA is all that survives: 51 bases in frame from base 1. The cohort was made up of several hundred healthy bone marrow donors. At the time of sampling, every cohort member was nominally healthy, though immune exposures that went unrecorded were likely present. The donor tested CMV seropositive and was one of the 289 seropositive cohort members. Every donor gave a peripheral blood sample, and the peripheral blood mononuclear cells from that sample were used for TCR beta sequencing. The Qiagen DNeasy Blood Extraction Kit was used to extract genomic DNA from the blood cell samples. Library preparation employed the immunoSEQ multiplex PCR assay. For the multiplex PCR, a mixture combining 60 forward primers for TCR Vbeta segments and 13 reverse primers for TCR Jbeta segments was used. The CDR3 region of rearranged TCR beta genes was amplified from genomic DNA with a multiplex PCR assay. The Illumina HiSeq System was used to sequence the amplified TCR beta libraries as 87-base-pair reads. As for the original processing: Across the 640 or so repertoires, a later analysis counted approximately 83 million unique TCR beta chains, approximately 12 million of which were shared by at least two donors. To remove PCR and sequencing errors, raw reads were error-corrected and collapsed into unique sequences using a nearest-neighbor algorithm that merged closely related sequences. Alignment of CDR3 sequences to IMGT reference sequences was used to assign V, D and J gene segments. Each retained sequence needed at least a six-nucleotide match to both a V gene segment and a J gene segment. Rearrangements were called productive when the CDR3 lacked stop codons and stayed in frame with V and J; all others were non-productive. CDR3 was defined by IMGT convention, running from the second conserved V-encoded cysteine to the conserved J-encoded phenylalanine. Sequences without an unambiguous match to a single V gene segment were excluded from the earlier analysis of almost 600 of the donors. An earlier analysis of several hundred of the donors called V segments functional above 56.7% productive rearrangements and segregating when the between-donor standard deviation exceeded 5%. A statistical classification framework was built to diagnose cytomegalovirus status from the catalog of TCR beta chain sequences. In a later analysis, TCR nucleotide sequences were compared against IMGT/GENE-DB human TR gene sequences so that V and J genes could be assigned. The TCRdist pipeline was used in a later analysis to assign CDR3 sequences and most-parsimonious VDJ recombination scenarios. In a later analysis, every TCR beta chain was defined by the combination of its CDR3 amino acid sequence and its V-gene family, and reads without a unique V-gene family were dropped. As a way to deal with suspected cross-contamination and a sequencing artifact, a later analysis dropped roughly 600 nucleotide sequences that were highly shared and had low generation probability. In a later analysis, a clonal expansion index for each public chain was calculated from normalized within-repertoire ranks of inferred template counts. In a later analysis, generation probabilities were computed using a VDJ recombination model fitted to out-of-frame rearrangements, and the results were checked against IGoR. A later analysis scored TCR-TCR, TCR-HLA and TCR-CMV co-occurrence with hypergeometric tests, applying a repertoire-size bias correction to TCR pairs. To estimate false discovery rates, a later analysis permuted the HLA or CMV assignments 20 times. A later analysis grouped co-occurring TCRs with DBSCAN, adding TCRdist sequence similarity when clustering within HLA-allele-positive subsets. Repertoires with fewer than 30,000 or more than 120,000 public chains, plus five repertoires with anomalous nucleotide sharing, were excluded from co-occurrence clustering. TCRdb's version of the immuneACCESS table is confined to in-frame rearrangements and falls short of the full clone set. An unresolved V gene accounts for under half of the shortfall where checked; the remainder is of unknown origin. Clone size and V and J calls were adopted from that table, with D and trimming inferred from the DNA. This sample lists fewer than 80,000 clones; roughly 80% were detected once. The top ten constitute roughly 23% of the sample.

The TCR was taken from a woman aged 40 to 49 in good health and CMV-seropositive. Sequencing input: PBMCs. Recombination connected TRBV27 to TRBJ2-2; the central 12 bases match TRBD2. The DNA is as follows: TGTGCCAGCAGTTTCGGTCTAGCGGGGGGGCCCACCGGGGAGCTGTTTTTT. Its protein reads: CASSFGLAGGPTGELFF.